The source of this T cell receptor (beta chain) is a study of shared clonotypes between healthy human individuals. Study-wide findings and caveats: In general, naive subsets displayed greater estimated richness than memory subsets did.

Selected positively for CCR7 and CD45RO-negative, naive CD8 cells excluded terminally differentiated effector memory CD45RA+ cells. Within Nashville, Tennessee resided all donors, each a Caucasian adult. Germline-derived CDR1 and CDR2 are MNHEY and SMNVEV (reference sequence). Trimming pared 1 base from V and 4 bases from J, leaving 13 bases between. This CDR3 contains 15 residues. About 30,000 T cell genomes (around 190 ng DNA) went into each sorted-subset replicate. The assay was immunoSEQ multiplex PCR, and TCRdb's table has in-frame clones only and misses some. The sample records nearly 2 million clones, approximately 95% being singletons. Of note for this clone: The antigen is not known.

The specimen was naive CD8+ T cells sorted from blood. This chain connects TRBV27 to TRBJ2-5; D may be TRBD1 (8 bases). The receptor comes from a man aged 18 to 29 in good health. The CDR3 DNA is TGTGCCAGCAGTTTATTGTACAGGGGGGGAGAGACCCAGTACTTC. This encodes CASSLLYRGGETQYF.